This T cell receptor (beta chain) was identified during a study of human T cells and chemical hapten exposure. Findings and caveats of the study: Each of the donors had alopecia, so their immune responses may not resemble those of healthy people. DPC sensitization did not alter TCRs above 1 in 1000 frequency.

This CDR3 contains 14 residues. V lost 6 bases and J 2 bases, leaving 12 bases between the germline ends. Germline V gene sequence: CDR1 MNHNY, CDR2 SVGAGI (reference sequence). Described time point: patch test 2, 6 weeks after DPC sensitization. Treatment specified: therapeutic diphenylcyclopropenone sensitization with weekly scalp DPC. Ahead of applying each patch test, blood was sampled. This clonotype was picked up a small number of times. Its specificity is not known. From the RACE reads, TCRdb called clonotypes with MiXCR, one entry per CDR3 protein. Among 350,000 to 400,000 distinct CDR3 sequences listed, about 6% were seen once.

V and J are TRBV6-6 and TRBJ2-3; D possibly corresponds to TRBD1 (6 bases). This sequence was found in a woman aged 18-35 years with alopecia areata. Some clones in this sample may be carry-over from other donors' samples. The sequencing used whole blood, collected in connection with sensitization to the hapten diphenylcyclopropenone (DPC). CDR3 region: CASSLDRFTDTQYF. In nucleotides, the CDR3 is TGTGCCAGCAGCCTAGACAGGTTCACAGATACGCAGTATTTT.